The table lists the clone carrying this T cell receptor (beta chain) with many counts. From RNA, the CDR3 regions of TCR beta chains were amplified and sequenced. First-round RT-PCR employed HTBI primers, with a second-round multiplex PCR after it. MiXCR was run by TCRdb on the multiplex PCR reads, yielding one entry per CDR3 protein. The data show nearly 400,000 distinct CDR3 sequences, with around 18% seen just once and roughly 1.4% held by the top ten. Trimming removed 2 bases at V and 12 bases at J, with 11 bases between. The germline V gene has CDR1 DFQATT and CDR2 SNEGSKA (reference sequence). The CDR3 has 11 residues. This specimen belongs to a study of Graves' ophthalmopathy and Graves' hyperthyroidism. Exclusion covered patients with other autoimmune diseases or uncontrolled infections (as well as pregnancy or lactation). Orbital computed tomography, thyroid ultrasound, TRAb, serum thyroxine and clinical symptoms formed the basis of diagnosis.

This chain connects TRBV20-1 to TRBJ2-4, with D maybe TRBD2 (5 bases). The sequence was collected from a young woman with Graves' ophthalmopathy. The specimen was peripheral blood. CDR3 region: CSARRAAGQYF. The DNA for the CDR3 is TGCAGTGCTAGACGCGCTGCGGGTCAGTACTTC.